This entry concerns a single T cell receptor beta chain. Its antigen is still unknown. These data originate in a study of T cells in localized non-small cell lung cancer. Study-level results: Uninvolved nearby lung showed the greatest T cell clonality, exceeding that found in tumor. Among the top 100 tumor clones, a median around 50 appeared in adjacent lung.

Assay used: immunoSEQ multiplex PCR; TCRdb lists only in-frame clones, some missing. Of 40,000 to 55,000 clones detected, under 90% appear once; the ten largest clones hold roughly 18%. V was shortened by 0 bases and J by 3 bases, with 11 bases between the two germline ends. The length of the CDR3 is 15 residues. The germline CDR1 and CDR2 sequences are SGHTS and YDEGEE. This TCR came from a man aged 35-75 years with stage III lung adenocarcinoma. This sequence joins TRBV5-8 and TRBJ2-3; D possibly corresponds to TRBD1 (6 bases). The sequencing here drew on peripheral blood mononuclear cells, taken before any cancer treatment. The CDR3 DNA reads TGTGCCAGCAGCTTGGGGACAGCGACTACAGATACGCAGTATTTT. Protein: CASSLGTATTDTQYF.